These 17 T cell receptor beta chains share one sample of origin, sequenced in a study of cytomegalovirus exposure and HLA in healthy donors. Primers included in the PCR were 60 Vbeta and 13 Jbeta primers. TCRdb's copy holds only in-frame clones and misses some; the assay was immunoSEQ multiplex PCR. The table includes under 150,000 clones, around three quarters detected once. Sequenced: PBMCs. The receptors shown here come from a woman aged 40 to 50 in good health and CMV-seropositive.

The chain links TRBV7-8 to TRBJ2-5; 7 bases fit TRBD2. This CDR3 comprises 14 residues. Per germline, CDR1 SGHVS and CDR2 FQNEAQ. Trimming at V came to 2 bases and at J to 5 bases, leaving 5 bases not matched to a gene. CDR3 in amino acids: CASSLSGNGETQYF. Written as DNA, the CDR3 is TGTGCCAGCAGCTTAAGCGGGAATGGCGAGACCCAGTACTTC.

V is TRBV7-6 and J is TRBJ2-5; possible D gene TRBD1, 7 bases. TRBJ2-7 matches the DNA end more closely, so the J call is doubtful. This CDR3 comprises 15 residues. Per the germline V gene, CDR1 is SGHVS and CDR2 is FNYEAQ. CDR3 amino acids: CASSLNRGGSYEQYF. DNA of the CDR3: TGTGCCAGCAGCTTAAACAGGGGAGGTTCCTACGAGCAGTACTTC.

CDR3 DNA: TGTGCCAGCAGTGAAGCGTTGGGACAGGTGTCCTACGAGCAGTACTTC. Amino acid sequence: CASSEALGQVSYEQYF. This chain joins TRBV6-1 and TRBJ2-7, with TRBD1 matching over 8 bases. Germline CDR1 reads MNHNS; CDR2 reads SASEGT. Trimming cost V 0 bases and J 1 base; bases outside gene matches: 5. The CDR3 length is 16 residues.

V and J are TRBV5-6 and TRBJ1-1; D is possibly TRBD1 (5 bases). CDR1 is SGHDT and CDR2 is YYEEEE in the germline V gene. V was clipped by 3 bases and J by 1 base, with 19 bases between them. There are 17 residues in the CDR3. CDR3 sequence reads: CASSSGPRAPGNTEAFF. As DNA, the CDR3 is TGTGCCAGCAGCTCTGGCCCCAGGGCGCCGGGGAACACTGAAGCTTTCTTT.

J is TRBJ2-1 and V is TRBV2; 11 positions agree with TRBD2. J lost 4 bases, V lost 5 bases, and 4 bases had no gene match. Germline assignment: CDR1 SNHLY and CDR2 FYNNEI. The CDR3 has 15 residues. CDR3 amino acids: CASSRTSGLYNEQFF. The CDR3 DNA reads as TGTGCCAGCAGTCGGACTAGCGGGCTTTACAATGAGCAGTTCTTC.

The chain joins TRBV11-2 to TRBJ2-1; D ambiguous. Trimming removed 1 base at V and 6 bases at J, with 4 bases between. Germline V CDR1 and CDR2: SGHAT, FQNNGV. The CDR3 is 12 residues long. The CDR3 nucleotides read TGTGCCAGCAGCTTAGTAGTCAATGAGCAGTTCTTC. Residues: CASSLVVNEQFF.

V gene TRBV28 combines with J gene TRBJ2-2; TRBD2 matches 14 bases. V was pared by 3 bases and J by 5 bases, with 8 bases of the junction left unmatched. Per the germline V gene, CDR1 is MDHEN and CDR2 is SYDVKM. This CDR3 is built from 18 residues. The CDR3 nucleotides read TGTGCCAGCAGTTTCCCGGGACTAGCGGGAGTGAAGACCGGGGAGCTGTTTTTT. It codes for CASSFPGLAGVKTGELFF.

This clone was detected only a few times. The chain carries TRBV7-2 and TRBJ2-7; D remains ambiguous. Trimming pared 2 bases from V and 0 bases from J, leaving 5 bases between. The CDR3 length is 13 residues. Germline lookup yields CDR1 SGHTA and CDR2 FQGNSA. The CDR3 spells CASSLHSSYEQYF. CDR3 nucleotide sequence: TGTGCCAGCAGCTTACACAGCTCCTACGAGCAGTACTTC.

This clone came up a few times. V usage is TRBV28 and J usage is TRBJ1-4; 7 positions agree with TRBD1. With V trimmed by 6 bases and J by 3 bases, 7 bases remained unmatched. The CDR3 is 15 residues long. The germline gives CDR1 MDHEN, CDR2 SYDVKM. The CDR3 loop is CASSTGAVSNEKLFF. The DNA of the CDR3 is TGTGCCAGCAGCACAGGGGCGGTTTCTAATGAAAAACTGTTTTTT.

The chain is built from TRBV11-3 and TRBJ1-4; 8 bases fit TRBD1. Germline CDR1 reads SGHNT; CDR2 reads YENEEA. There are 16 residues in the CDR3. Trimming at V came to 6 bases and at J to 5 bases, leaving 11 bases not matched to a gene. The CDR3, as DNA: TGTGCCAGCAGAAACAGGATGAGGACAGGGAATGAAAAACTGTTTTTT. Its translation is CASRNRMRTGNEKLFF. Combining the CDR3 with reference TRBV11-3 and TRBJ1-4 gives the whole variable domain EAGVVQSPRYKIIEKKQPVAFWCNPISGHNTLYWYLQNLGQGPELLIRYENEEAVDDSQLPKDRFSAERLKGVDSTLKIQPAELGDSAVYLCASRNRMRTGNEKLFFGSGTQLSVL.

The V call is TRBV29-1, the J call TRBJ2-7, with 10 positions matching TRBD1. J was trimmed by 5 bases and V by 7 bases; bases with no gene match: 2. The germline gives CDR1 SQVTM, CDR2 ANQGSEA. The CDR3 contains 11 residues. The DNA of the CDR3 is TGCAGCGGGGGACAGGGGAACGAGCAGTACTTC. Encoded protein: CSGGQGNEQYF.

The chain recombines TRBV7-9 with TRBJ2-1; no definite D call. CDR1 is SEHNR and CDR2 is FQNEAQ in the germline V gene (reference sequence). Between the trimmed V and J ends, which lost 5 bases and 8 bases, there was a span of 7 bases. This CDR3 has 11 residues. CDR3 in DNA: TGTGCCAGCAGCCCGAGTGATGAGCAGTTCTTC. The encoded protein is CASSPSDEQFF.

The V and J genes are TRBV15 and TRBJ2-7; possible D gene TRBD1, 6 bases. The CDR3 covers 14 residues. V lost 1 base, J lost 2 bases, and 9 bases lay in between. Germline lookup yields CDR1 LNHNV and CDR2 YYDKDF (reference sequence). CDR3 DNA sequence: TGTGCCACCAGCAGAGGGGGGACAACCTACGAGCAGTACTTC. Translated: CATSRGGTTYEQYF.

The CDR3 DNA follows: TGTGCCAGCAGCTCGCGGACTCATAGCTCTGGAAACACCATATATTTT. It encodes CASSSRTHSSGNTIYF. The V gene is TRBV11-2, the J gene TRBJ1-3; D not resolved. The CDR3 contains 16 residues. Germline CDR1 SGHAT, CDR2 FQNNGV. V dropped 4 bases and J dropped 0 bases, with 13 bases sitting between them.

V usage is TRBV2 and J usage is TRBJ2-2; D is possibly TRBD1 (6 bases). Germline V gives CDR1 SNHLY, CDR2 FYNNEI. This CDR3 contains 14 residues. V lost 10 bases, J lost 4 bases, and 16 bases lay in between. The DNA for the CDR3 is TGTGCCAACAAACGGCTAGGGGGCACCGGGGAGCTGTTTTTT. Translation: CANKRLGGTGELFF.

The CDR3 reads CASSISREAYEQYF. In DNA form, the CDR3 reads TGTGCCAGTAGTATTTCCAGGGAAGCCTACGAGCAGTACTTC. The rearrangement joins TRBV19 to TRBJ2-7; possible D gene TRBD1, 5 bases. The CDR3 runs 14 residues. The V gene lost 3 bases and the J gene lost 2 bases, with 11 bases spanning the gap. In germline, CDR1 is LNHDA, CDR2 SQIVND (reference sequence).

The rearrangement joins TRBV6-1 to TRBJ2-3; D possibly corresponds to TRBD2 (6 bases). The germline gives CDR1 MNHNS, CDR2 SASEGT. This CDR3 has 16 residues. The V end lost 4 bases, the J end lost 4 bases, and 18 bases lay between the germline ends. As DNA, the CDR3 is TGTGCCAGCAGTGCTAACCCGAAGCGGGTCCCAGATACGCAGTATTTT. Its protein product is CASSANPKRVPDTQYF.